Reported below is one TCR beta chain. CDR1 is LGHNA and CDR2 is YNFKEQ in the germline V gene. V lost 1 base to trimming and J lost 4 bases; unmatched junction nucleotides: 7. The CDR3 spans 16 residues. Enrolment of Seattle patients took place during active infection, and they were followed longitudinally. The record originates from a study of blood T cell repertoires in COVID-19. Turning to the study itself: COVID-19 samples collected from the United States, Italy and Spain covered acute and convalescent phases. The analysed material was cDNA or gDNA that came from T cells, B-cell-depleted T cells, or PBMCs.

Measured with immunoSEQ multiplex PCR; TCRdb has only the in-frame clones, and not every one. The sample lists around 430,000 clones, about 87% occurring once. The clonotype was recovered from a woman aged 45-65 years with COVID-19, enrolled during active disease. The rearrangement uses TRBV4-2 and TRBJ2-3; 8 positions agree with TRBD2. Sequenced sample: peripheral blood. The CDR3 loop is CASSQVGGGPPDTQYF. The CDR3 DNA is TGTGCCAGCAGCCAAGTCGGGGGGGGCCCCCCAGATACGCAGTATTTT.